This T cell receptor beta chain is drawn from a study of breast tumors, draining lymph nodes, adjacent tissues. Whole-study findings and limits: Data fit most tumor T cells coming from lymph node, expanding in tumor. Tumors had less TCR diversity than lymph nodes, more than nontumor tissue.

TCRdb re-analysed the multiplex PCR reads in MiXCR, keeping a single row per CDR3 protein. This repertoire shows about 20,000 distinct CDR3 sequences, around two fifths found once; its top ten account for about a fifth. This CDR3 is built from 12 residues. V gave up 5 bases and J gave up 2 bases, with 7 bases separating them. From germline, CDR1 is SGHTA and CDR2 FQGNSA. This clonotype is termed medium-sized (0.01 to 0.1%). What it recognizes is unknown. The chain joins TRBV7-2 to TRBJ2-7; D remains unclear. This clonotype originated in a female donor with breast cancer. Some clones in this sample may be carry-over from other donors' samples. What was sequenced was breast tumor tissue. The CDR3 coding sequence is TGTGCCAGCAGCCAGACCCCCTACGAGCAGTACTTC. This encodes CASSQTPYEQYF.